Presented here are 21 T cell receptor beta chains from one specimen sequenced in a study of control samples from healthy donors and cancer patients. The method was immunoSEQ multiplex PCR; TCRdb's version includes in-frame clones alone and lacks a portion of them. The sample has some 130,000 clones, approximately 90% seen once. The sequenced material came from blood. The receptors originated from a man between 18 and 29 years old in good health.

This clone was detected a few times. This chain uses TRBV4-2 with TRBJ1-2; 8 nucleotides agree with TRBD1. The CDR3 has 16 amino acids. CDR1 is LGHNA and CDR2 is YNFKEQ in the germline V gene. The J segment lost 6 bases and the V segment lost 3 bases, leaving 12 bases of the junction unmatched. The chain's CDR3 is CASSQGPPDRADGYTF. CDR3 DNA sequence: TGTGCCAGCAGCCAGGGACCCCCGGACAGGGCGGATGGCTACACCTTC.

V gene TRBV6-6 combines with J gene TRBJ2-5; D possibly corresponds to TRBD2 (5 bases). Germline V gene data show CDR1 as MNHNY and CDR2 as SVGAGI (reference sequence). The CDR3 spans 15 residues. V lost 6 bases and J lost 1, with 15 bases in between. Here the CDR3 reads CASRTGIKAQETQYF. The CDR3, as DNA: TGTGCCAGCAGGACGGGAATAAAGGCCCAAGAGACCCAGTACTTC.

The gene calls are TRBV18 and TRBJ1-1, with 8 bases identical to TRBD1. CDR1 and CDR2 from the germline V gene are KGHSH and LQKENI. CDR3 length: 15 residues. Trimming removed 4 bases from V and 5 bases from J; junction bases left unmatched: 9. DNA for the CDR3: TGTGCCAGCTCACTATCGGGACAGGCCAAAACTGAAGCTTTCTTT. Translating it yields CASSLSGQAKTEAFF.

V is TRBV6-1 and J is TRBJ2-7; TRBD2 aligns across 13 bases. Germline V lookup: CDR1 MNHNS, CDR2 SASEGT. Trimming cost V 0 bases and J 1 base; bases outside gene matches: 6. The CDR3 runs 18 residues. CDR3 bases: TGTGCCAGCAGTGAAGCGCTTCGGACTAGCGGGGGATCCTACGAGCAGTACTTC. Its protein is CASSEALRTSGGSYEQYF.

The CDR3 nucleotides read TGTGCCAGCAGCACTAGCGGGGGGATGATCTCCTACGAGCAGTACTTC. This gives the protein CASSTSGGMISYEQYF. This chain connects TRBV25-1 to TRBJ2-7; 12 bases match TRBD2. Germline lookup yields CDR1 MGHDK and CDR2 SYGVNS. This CDR3 region has 16 residues. V trimming: 6 bases; J trimming: 0 bases; junction bases outside the gene matches: 6.

This sequence joins TRBV4-1 and TRBJ1-3; maybe TRBD1 (5 bases). Germline V gene data show CDR1 as MGHRA and CDR2 as YSYEKL. This CDR3 region has 16 residues. Trimming left V 1 base short and J 0 bases short, with 10 bases between. The CDR3, as DNA: TGCGCCAGCAGCCAAGTCTCCGGGGGCTCTGGAAACACCATATATTTT. Encoded protein: CASSQVSGGSGNTIYF.

This chain uses TRBV4-1 with TRBJ1-5, with a tentative D call TRBD1 (5 bases). V lost 5 bases and J lost 1, with 15 bases in between. The CDR3 spans 16 residues. Germline lookup yields CDR1 MGHRA and CDR2 YSYEKL. This CDR3 reads CASSVSGGGSNQPQHF. In DNA form, the CDR3 reads TGCGCCAGCAGCGTGTCCGGGGGGGGAAGCAATCAGCCCCAGCATTTT.

V usage is TRBV2 and J usage is TRBJ2-1; D perhaps matches TRBD2 (7 bases). V was pared by 7 bases and J by 6 bases, with 13 bases between. The CDR3 is made up of 13 amino acids. CDR1 SNHLY and CDR2 FYNNEI come from the germline V gene. CDR3 loop: CASKRGRGNEQFF. CDR3 DNA sequence: TGTGCCAGCAAAAGGGGGAGGGGCAATGAGCAGTTCTTC.

This chain connects TRBV11-2 to TRBJ2-4, with 10 bases fitting TRBD2. In germline, CDR1 is SGHAT, CDR2 FQNNGV. V lost 3 bases, J lost 9 bases, and 8 bases stayed unmatched. The CDR3 totals 15 residues. In DNA, the CDR3 is TGTGCCAGCAGCTTTTCCAGCGGGGGGGCCGGCATTCAGTACTTC. Encoded protein: CASSFSSGGAGIQYF.

The V gene is TRBV10-3, the J gene TRBJ1-4; perhaps TRBD1 as D (6 bases). This CDR3 has 17 amino acids. The V end was cut by 3 bases, the J end by 1 base, with 15 bases between. The germline V gene has CDR1 ENHRY and CDR2 SYGVKD. The CDR3 nucleotides read TGTGCCATCAGTGACCCAGGGGACCTACAAACTAATGAAAAACTGTTTTTT. Its translation is CAISDPGDLQTNEKLFF.

The gene calls are TRBV18 and TRBJ1-1, with TRBD1 matching 10 bases. V lost 5 bases to trimming and J lost 0 bases; unmatched junction nucleotides: 6. Germline assignment: CDR1 KGHSH and CDR2 LQKENI. The CDR3 has 16 amino acids. The CDR3 is CASSWTGGYMNTEAFF. The CDR3 region has the DNA TGTGCCAGCTCATGGACAGGGGGGTATATGAACACTGAAGCTTTCTTT.

The chain links TRBV5-6 to TRBJ1-4; D not resolved. V was shortened by 2 bases and J by 9 bases, with 14 bases between the two germline ends. The germline V gene has CDR1 SGHDT and CDR2 YYEEEE. The CDR3 has 14 residues. CDR3 bases: TGTGCCAGCAGCTTTTCCCAGGTGAAGAAAAAACTGTTTTTT. It codes for CASSFSQVKKKLFF.

The genes are TRBV10-1 and TRBJ2-7; 9 bases are shared with TRBD1. The CDR3 consists of 15 residues. Looked up from germline, CDR1 is WNHNN and CDR2 is SYGVQD (reference sequence). The V gene end was trimmed by 3 bases and the J gene end by 0 bases; junction bases not matched to a gene: 3. The CDR3 DNA follows: TGCGCCAGCAGTGAAGGGACAGGGAGCTCCTACGAGCAGTACTTC. Translating it yields CASSEGTGSSYEQYF.

This rearrangement joins TRBV27 to TRBJ1-5; 12 bases map to TRBD1. V lost 6 bases, J lost 6 bases, and 6 bases stayed unmatched. The CDR3 is 15 amino acids. In germline, CDR1 is MNHEY, CDR2 SMNVEV (reference sequence). CDR3 sequence reads: CASSPGTGGFQPQHF. The CDR3 region has the DNA TGTGCCAGCAGCCCCGGGACAGGGGGCTTTCAGCCCCAGCATTTT.

This clone was seen a handful of times. The rearrangement links TRBV30 to TRBJ1-1; D gene ambiguous. The CDR3 spans 13 residues. The V end was cut by 4 bases, the J end by 1 base, with 10 bases between. The germline gives CDR1 GTSNPN, CDR2 SVGIG (reference sequence). The CDR3 is CAWKARSNTEAFF. DNA for the CDR3: TGTGCCTGGAAGGCCCGATCGAACACTGAAGCTTTCTTT.

The sample holds one count of this clone. The rearrangement links TRBV11-2 to TRBJ2-2, with TRBD1 matching over 8 bases. This CDR3 is 17 amino acids long. V was pared by 6 bases and J by 6 bases, with 15 bases of the junction left unmatched. Germline CDR1 SGHAT, CDR2 FQNNGV. The CDR3 sequence is CASSHYRTGFGAGELFF. CDR3 bases: TGTGCCAGCAGTCACTACCGGACAGGGTTCGGGGCCGGGGAGCTGTTTTTT.

The chain recombines TRBV5-5 with TRBJ2-5, with a tentative D call TRBD1 (6 bases). Trimming took off 5 bases at V and 1 base at J, with 15 bases between the two ends. Germline V gene sequence: CDR1 SGHKS, CDR2 YYEKEE (reference sequence). This CDR3 has 15 residues. The CDR3, as DNA: TGTGCCAGCAGGGTAATCGGACAGTTCCAAGAGACCCAGTACTTC. The encoded protein is CASRVIGQFQETQYF. Filled out from reference TRBV5-5 and TRBJ2-5, the complete variable domain reads DAGVTQSPTHLIKTRGQQVTLRCSPISGHKSVSWYQQVLGQGPQFIFQYYEKEERGRGNFPDRFSARQFPNYSSELNVNALLLGDSALYLCASRVIGQFQETQYFGPGTRLLVL.

The genes are TRBV19 and TRBJ2-7; tentatively, D is TRBD1 (6 bases). The germline V gene encodes CDR1 LNHDA and CDR2 SQIVND (reference sequence). V was cut by 1 base and J by 6 bases, with 13 bases left in between. This CDR3 comprises 14 residues. Here the CDR3 reads CASSIGSQGGEQYF. In nucleotides, the CDR3 is TGTGCCAGTAGTATAGGTTCACAGGGCGGCGAGCAGTACTTC.

This sequence joins TRBV6-4 and TRBJ1-6; 8 nucleotides agree with TRBD1. The germline CDR1 and CDR2 sequences are MRHNA and SNTAGT. The CDR3 is 15 residues long. Trimming removed 8 bases from V and 10 bases from J; junction bases left unmatched: 13. As DNA, the CDR3 is TGTGCCAGCTCTGCTGGACAGGGCGGTCCCTCACCCCTCCACTTT. Amino acids: CASSAGQGGPSPLHF.

V is TRBV5-4 and J is TRBJ1-2; 10 bases are shared with TRBD1. V trimming: 4 bases; J trimming: 3 bases; junction bases outside the gene matches: 6. There are 15 residues in the CDR3. Germline lookup yields CDR1 SGHNT and CDR2 YYREEE (reference sequence). The CDR3 spells CASSHGQGEYYGYTF. CDR3 coding DNA: TGTGCCAGCAGCCATGGACAGGGGGAGTACTATGGCTACACCTTC.

The rearrangement uses TRBV27 and TRBJ2-5; a possible D gene is TRBD2 (5 bases). V was clipped by 5 bases and J by 1 base, with 11 bases between them. CDR1 is MNHEY and CDR2 is SMNVEV in the germline V gene (reference sequence). CDR3 size: 14 residues. This CDR3 is CASSQSRGQETQYF. DNA of the CDR3: TGTGCCAGCAGTCAGTCCCGGGGCCAAGAGACCCAGTACTTC.